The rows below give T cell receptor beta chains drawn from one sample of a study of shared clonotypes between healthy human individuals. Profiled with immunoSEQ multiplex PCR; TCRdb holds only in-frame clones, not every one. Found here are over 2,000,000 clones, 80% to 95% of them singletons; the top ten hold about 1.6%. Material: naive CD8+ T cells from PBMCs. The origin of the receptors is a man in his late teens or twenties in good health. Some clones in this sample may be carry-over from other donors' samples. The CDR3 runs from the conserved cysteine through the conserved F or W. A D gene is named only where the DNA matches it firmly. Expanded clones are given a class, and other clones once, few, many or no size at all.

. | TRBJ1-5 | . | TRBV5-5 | CASSLGGLSNQPQHF | TGTGCCAGCAGCTTGGGGGGGTTGAGCAATCAGCCCCAGCATTTT
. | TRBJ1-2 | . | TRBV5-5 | CASSGGVPNYGYTF | TGTGCCAGCAGTGGCGGGGTGCCTAACTATGGCTACACCTTC
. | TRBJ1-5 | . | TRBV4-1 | CASSPGDQPQHF | TGCGCCAGCAGCCCAGGGGATCAGCCCCAGCATTTT
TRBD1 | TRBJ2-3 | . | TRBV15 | CATSRGQGSTDTQYF | TGTGCCACCAGCAGGGGACAGGGAAGCACAGATACGCAGTATTTT
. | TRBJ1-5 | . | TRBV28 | CASSLYGGAGNQPQHF | TGTGCCAGCAGTTTATACGGGGGCGCGGGCAATCAGCCCCAGCATTTT
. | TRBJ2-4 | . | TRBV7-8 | CASSLLSLRLAKNIQYF | TGTGCCAGCAGCTTATTGTCGCTTCGCCTAGCCAAAAACATTCAGTACTTC
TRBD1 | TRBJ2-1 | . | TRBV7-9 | CASSLLAGQDYNEQFF | TGTGCCAGCAGCTTACTTGCGGGACAGGACTACAATGAGCAGTTCTTC
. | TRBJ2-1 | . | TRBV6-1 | CASSEDPVPSYNEQFF | TGTGCCAGCAGTGAAGATCCGGTACCCAGTTACAATGAGCAGTTCTTC
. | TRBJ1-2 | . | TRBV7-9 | CASSPRGQPNYGYTF | TGTGCCAGCAGCCCCCGTGGACAGCCGAACTATGGCTACACCTTC
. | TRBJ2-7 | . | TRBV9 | CASSGKGKEQYF | TGTGCCAGCAGCGGAAAGGGGAAGGAGCAGTACTTC
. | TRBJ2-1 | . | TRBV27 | CASSTWGDRDNEQFF | TGTGCCAGCAGTACTTGGGGGGATAGGGACAATGAGCAGTTCTTC
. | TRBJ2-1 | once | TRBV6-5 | CASSYSKGNEQFF | TGTGCCAGCAGTTACTCAAAGGGAAATGAGCAGTTCTTC
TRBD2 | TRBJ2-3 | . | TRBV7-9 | CASIAGEVTDTQYF | TGTGCCAGCATAGCGGGAGAGGTCACAGATACGCAGTATTTT
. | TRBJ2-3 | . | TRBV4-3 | CASSRDPTQGTDTQYF | TGCGCCAGCAGCCGAGACCCGACACAGGGTACAGATACGCAGTATTTT
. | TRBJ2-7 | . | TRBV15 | CATSTGTRGFIYEQYF | TGTGCCACCAGCACCGGGACACGGGGATTTATCTACGAGCAGTACTTC
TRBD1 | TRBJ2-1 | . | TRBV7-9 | CASSLGQGGPLYNEQFF | TGTGCCAGCAGCTTGGGACAGGGAGGTCCCCTCTACAATGAGCAGTTCTTC
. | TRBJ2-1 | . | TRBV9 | CASSPRDQDSYNEQFF | TGTGCCAGCAGCCCCCGGGACCAAGACTCCTACAATGAGCAGTTCTTC
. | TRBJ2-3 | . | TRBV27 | CASSYNQQWSTDTQYF | TGTGCCAGCAGTTATAACCAGCAATGGAGCACAGATACGCAGTATTTT
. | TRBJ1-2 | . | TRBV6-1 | CASSERQGGLGYTF | TGTGCCAGCAGTGAACGGCAGGGAGGACTGGGCTACACCTTC
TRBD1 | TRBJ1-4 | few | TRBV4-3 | CASSHDRGQSDEKLFF | TGCGCCAGCAGCCACGACAGGGGGCAGAGTGATGAAAAACTGTTTTTT
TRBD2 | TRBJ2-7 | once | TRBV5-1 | CASSSAGTSGPSSYEQYF | TGCGCCAGCAGCTCCGCCGGGACTAGCGGGCCTAGCTCCTACGAGCAGTACTTC
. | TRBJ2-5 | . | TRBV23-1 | CASSQWESGETQYF | TGCGCCAGCAGTCAATGGGAGTCGGGAGAGACCCAGTACTTC
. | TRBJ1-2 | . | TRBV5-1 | CASSPADRPVRGYTF | TGCGCCAGCAGCCCGGCGGACAGACCTGTTCGGGGCTACACCTTC
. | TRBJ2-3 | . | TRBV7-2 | CASSLTRWLNTDTQYF | TGTGCCAGCAGCCTTACGAGGTGGCTTAACACAGATACGCAGTATTTT
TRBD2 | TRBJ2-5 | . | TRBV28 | CASSLSGVSQYF | TGTGCCAGCAGTTTAAGCGGGGTGTCCCAGTACTTC
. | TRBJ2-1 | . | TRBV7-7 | CASSLTGYNEQFF | TGTGCCAGCAGCTTAACCGGTTACAATGAGCAGTTCTTC
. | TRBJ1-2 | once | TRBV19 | CASSLNGDELYYGYTF | TGTGCCAGTAGTTTGAACGGCGATGAGCTATACTATGGCTACACCTTC
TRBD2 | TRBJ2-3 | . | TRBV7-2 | CASSSIAGVLDTQYF | TGTGCCAGCAGCTCCATAGCGGGAGTGTTGGATACGCAGTATTTT
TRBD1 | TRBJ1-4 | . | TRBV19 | CASRTPGQGHEKLFF | TGTGCCAGTAGGACCCCGGGACAGGGGCATGAAAAACTGTTTTTT
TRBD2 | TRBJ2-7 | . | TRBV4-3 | CASSQELAGAYEQYF | TGCGCCAGCAGCCAAGAGCTAGCGGGAGCCTACGAGCAGTACTTC
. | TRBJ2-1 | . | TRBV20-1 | CSASPEQFF | TGCAGTGCTAGCCCTGAGCAGTTCTTC
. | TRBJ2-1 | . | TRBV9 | CASSVEFGGVYNEQFF | TGTGCCAGCAGCGTAGAGTTCGGGGGCGTTTACAATGAGCAGTTCTTC
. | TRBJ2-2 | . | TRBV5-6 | CASSKGRDTGLLTGELFF | TGTGCCAGCAGCAAGGGCCGGGACACCGGCTTGCTCACCGGGGAGCTGTTTTTT
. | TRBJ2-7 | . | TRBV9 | CASSVRAGLGYEQYF | TGTGCCAGCAGCGTAAGGGCGGGCCTTGGCTACGAGCAGTACTTC
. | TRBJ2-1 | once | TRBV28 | CASSVFHNEQFF | TGTGCCAGCAGTGTTTTTCACAATGAGCAGTTCTTC
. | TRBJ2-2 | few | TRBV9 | CASSVVGSANTGELFF | TGTGCCAGCAGCGTAGTGGGATCCGCGAACACCGGGGAGCTGTTTTTT
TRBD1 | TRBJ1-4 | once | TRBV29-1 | CSAILAGGVEKLFF | TGCAGCGCCATCCTAGCAGGGGGAGTAGAAAAACTGTTTTTT
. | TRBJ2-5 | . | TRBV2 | CASSPSFEPGRKFQETQYF | TGTGCCAGCAGTCCATCCTTCGAACCGGGACGCAAGTTTCAAGAGACCCAGTACTTC
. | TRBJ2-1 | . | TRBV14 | CASSQGWWGLAELNAYNEQFF | TGTGCCAGCAGCCAAGGGTGGTGGGGGCTAGCGGAGTTGAATGCCTACAATGAGCAGTTCTTC
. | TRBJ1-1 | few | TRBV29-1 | CSVEYKGRDLEAFF | TGCAGCGTTGAATATAAGGGCAGGGATCTTGAAGCTTTCTTT
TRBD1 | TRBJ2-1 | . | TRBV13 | CASSLGGQPYNEQFF | TGTGCCAGCAGCCTTGGGGGACAGCCGTACAATGAGCAGTTCTTC
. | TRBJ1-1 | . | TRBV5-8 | CASSLGGIGTEAFF | TGTGCCAGCAGCTTGGGGGGGATTGGGACTGAAGCTTTCTTT
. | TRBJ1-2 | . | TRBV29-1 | CSVVGEYGYTF | TGCAGCGTTGTGGGGGAATATGGCTACACCTTC
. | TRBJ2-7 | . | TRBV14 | CASSRLSPGSPYEQYF | TGTGCCAGCAGCCGACTTTCCCCCGGGAGTCCCTACGAGCAGTACTTC
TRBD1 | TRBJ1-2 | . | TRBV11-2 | CASSYGQGGGYTF | TGTGCCAGCAGCTATGGACAGGGGGGTGGCTACACCTTC
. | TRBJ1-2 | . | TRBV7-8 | CASSRSGDGYTF | TGTGCCAGCAGCCGCTCAGGGGATGGCTACACCTTC
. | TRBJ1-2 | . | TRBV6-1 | CASSEILDGYTF | TGTGCCAGCAGTGAGATTTTGGACGGCTACACCTTC
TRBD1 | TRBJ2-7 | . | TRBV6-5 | CASSLDRGTEEQYF | TGTGCCAGCAGTCTAGACAGGGGGACGGAGGAGCAGTACTTC
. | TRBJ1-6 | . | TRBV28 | CASSLSSPLHF | TGTGCCAGCAGTTTATCCTCACCCCTCCACTTT
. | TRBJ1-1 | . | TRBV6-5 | CASSYSERFEAFF | TGTGCCAGCAGTTACTCGGAAAGGTTTGAAGCTTTCTTT
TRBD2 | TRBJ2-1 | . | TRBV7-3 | CASSGTDGRGPYNEQFF | TGTGCCAGCAGCGGAACCGATGGGAGGGGACCCTACAATGAGCAGTTCTTC
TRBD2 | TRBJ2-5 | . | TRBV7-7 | CASSLRASGSLQETQYF | TGTGCCAGCAGCTTAAGGGCTAGCGGGAGCCTCCAAGAGACCCAGTACTTC
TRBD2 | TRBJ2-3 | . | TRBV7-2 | CASRSRSGGGPGGTDTQYF | TGTGCCAGCAGGTCCCGGTCTGGGGGAGGGCCGGGAGGGACAGATACGCAGTATTTT
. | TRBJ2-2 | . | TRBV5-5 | CASSQQNAGELFF | TGTGCCAGCAGCCAACAAAATGCCGGGGAGCTGTTTTTT
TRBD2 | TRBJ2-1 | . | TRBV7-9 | CASSQPSGTSWNEQFF | TGTGCCAGCAGCCAACCTAGCGGGACCTCTTGGAATGAGCAGTTCTTC
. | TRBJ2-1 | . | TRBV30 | CAWSLVMAGSIYNEQFF | TGTGCCTGGAGTTTGGTTATGGCGGGTTCAATTTACAATGAGCAGTTCTTC
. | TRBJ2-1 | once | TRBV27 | CASKSTGFSYNEQFF | TGTGCCAGCAAATCTACGGGTTTCTCCTACAATGAGCAGTTCTTC